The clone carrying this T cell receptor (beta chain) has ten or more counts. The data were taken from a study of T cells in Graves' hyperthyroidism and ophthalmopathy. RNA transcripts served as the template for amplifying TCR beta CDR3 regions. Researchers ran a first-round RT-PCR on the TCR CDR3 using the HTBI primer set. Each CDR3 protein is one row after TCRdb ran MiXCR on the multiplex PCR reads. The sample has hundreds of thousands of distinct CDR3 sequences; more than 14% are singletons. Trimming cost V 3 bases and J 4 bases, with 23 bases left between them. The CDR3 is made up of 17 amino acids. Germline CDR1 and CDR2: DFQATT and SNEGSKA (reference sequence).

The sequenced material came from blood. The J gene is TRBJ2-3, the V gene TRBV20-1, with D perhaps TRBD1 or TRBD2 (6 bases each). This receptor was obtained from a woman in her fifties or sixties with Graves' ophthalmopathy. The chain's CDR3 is CSARPILGGGLADTQYF. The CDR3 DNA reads TGCAGTGCTAGGCCCATCCTCGGAGGGGGTTTAGCAGATACGCAGTATTTT.